Following are 24 T cell receptor beta chains from one sample sequenced in a study of response to subunit inactivated influenza vaccine. In TCRdb, the RT-PCR reads were re-called with MiXCR into one record per CDR3 protein. Among about 540,000 distinct CDR3 sequences listed, around a quarter were seen once. The sample was also reused in another study, on T cells expressing NK-cell markers. This second report adds: The authors made TCR beta cDNA libraries by 5'RACE template switching. This switching added a universal primer site and UMIs.

The specimen comprised CD4+ T cells sorted from PBMCs, sampled 11 to 12 days after vaccination. The receptors stem from a man aged 50 to 59 who received an inactivated influenza vaccine.

The chain combines TRBV7-2 with TRBJ1-1; D gene unclear. Deletions cut 5 bases from V and 1 base from J, with 14 bases between. Germline values: CDR1 SGHTA, CDR2 FQGNSA. The CDR3 loop spans 15 amino acids. This chain's CDR3 is CASSLPNPGNTEAFF. The CDR3 nucleotides read TGTGCCAGCAGCCTCCCTAATCCGGGGAACACTGAAGCTTTCTTT. The entire variable domain, with the rest obtained from reference TRBV7-2 and TRBJ1-1, is as follows: GAGVSQSPSNKVTEKGKDVELRCDPISGHTALYWYRQSLGQGLEFLIYFQGNSAPDKSGLPSDRFSAERTGGSVSTLTIQRTQQEDSAVYLCASSLPNPGNTEAFFGQGTRLTVV.

The J gene is TRBJ1-6, the V gene TRBV6-1; D not resolved. Germline CDR1 is MNHNS and CDR2 is SASEGT. Trimming shortened V by 5 bases and J by 7 bases, and 9 bases separated the two germline ends. The CDR3 runs 13 residues. This chain's CDR3 is CASSPGSNSPLHF. In nucleotides, the CDR3 is TGTGCCAGCAGTCCTGGATCGAATTCACCCCTCCACTTT.

The J gene is TRBJ1-6, the V gene TRBV10-2, with 10 bases identical to TRBD1. The CDR3 contains 13 residues. CDR1 is WSHSY and CDR2 is SAAADI in the germline V gene. V was clipped by 6 bases and J by 10 bases; unmatched bases: 3. The CDR3 bases are TGCGCCAGCAGAGGGACAGGGGTATCACCCCTCCACTTT. Amino acids: CASRGTGVSPLHF.

This clonotype was seen a few times. The chain employs TRBV29-1 and TRBJ1-2; no reliable D call. V lost 3 bases and J lost 3, with 11 bases in between. Germline V gene lookup returns CDR1 SQVTM and CDR2 ANQGSEA. The CDR3 is 13 amino acids. In DNA, the CDR3 is TGCAGCGTTGATTCCAGGACCGACTATGGCTACACCTTC. Translation: CSVDSRTDYGYTF.

V is TRBV29-1 and J is TRBJ2-5, with D uncertain. The CDR3 contains 12 residues. The V end was cut by 5 bases, the J end by 3 bases, with 10 bases between. The germline gives CDR1 SQVTM, CDR2 ANQGSEA. CDR3 DNA: TGCAGCGTTCGGTCGGTCGAAGAGACCCAGTACTTC. Its translation is CSVRSVEETQYF.

There are many counts of this clonotype. CDR3 in amino acids: CSTSVGAAWTQYF. For the CDR3, the DNA is TGCAGTACTTCTGTGGGGGCCGCCTGGACCCAGTACTTC. The chain has TRBV20-1 and TRBJ2-5, with D perhaps matching TRBD1 (6 bases). There are 13 residues in the CDR3. From germline, CDR1 is DFQATT and CDR2 SNEGSKA (reference sequence). Trimming removed 8 bases from V and 7 bases from J, with 20 bases in between.

This clonotype has only a few counts. The gene calls are TRBV10-1 and TRBJ2-1, with 11 bases matching TRBD2. The V and J ends lost 3 bases and 3 bases, in that order; junction bases with no gene match: 7. The CDR3 consists of 17 residues. Germline CDR1 is WNHNN and CDR2 is SYGVQD (reference sequence). The CDR3: CASSEATSGGVYNEQFF. For the CDR3, the DNA is TGCGCCAGCAGTGAAGCCACTAGCGGGGGAGTCTACAATGAGCAGTTCTTC.

V gene TRBV10-3 combines with J gene TRBJ1-5, with a weak D call TRBD1 (6 bases). CDR1 and CDR2 (germline): ENHRY, SYGVKD. The V end was cut by 10 bases, the J end by 5 bases, with 18 bases between. CDR3 length: 14 amino acids. The CDR3 is CASATETGHQPQHF. The DNA of the CDR3 is TGTGCCAGCGCGACAGAGACAGGTCATCAGCCCCAGCATTTT.

This clonotype was counted between two and nine times. The rearrangement links TRBV7-8 to TRBJ2-5; TRBD2 agrees at 8 bases. Germline V gene data show CDR1 as SGHVS and CDR2 as FQNEAQ. The junction had 11 bases not matched to a gene; V was cut back by 3 bases and J by 2 bases. The CDR3 extends over 17 amino acids. This CDR3 reads CASSFRDSGAYQETQYF. In nucleotides, the CDR3 is TGTGCCAGCAGCTTTCGGGATAGCGGGGCTTATCAAGAGACCCAGTACTTC.

This clonotype was picked up a small number of times. The chain links TRBV20-1 to TRBJ2-1, with D perhaps TRBD2 (6 bases). Germline V gene sequence: CDR1 DFQATT, CDR2 SNEGSKA (reference sequence). The CDR3 sequence is 15 residues long. Trimming pared 5 bases from V and 2 bases from J, leaving 16 bases between. The CDR3 DNA sequence: TGCAGTGCTTCTATCGGGAGTTCCCCCTACAATGAGCAGTTCTTC. Residues: CSASIGSSPYNEQFF.

This clonotype was counted between two and nine times. The chain joins TRBV7-2 to TRBJ2-5; the match to TRBD1 covers 10 bases. This CDR3 comprises 15 residues. V was pared by 3 bases and J by 5 bases, with 6 bases of the junction left unmatched. Germline CDR1 SGHTA, CDR2 FQGNSA. CDR3 sequence: CASSFQTGGRETQYF. In nucleotides, the CDR3 is TGTGCCAGCAGCTTCCAGACAGGGGGCAGGGAGACCCAGTACTTC.

CDR3 nucleotide sequence: TGTGCCAGCAGCTTTCGCACACCGGGACTAGCGGGGGCTAGCACAGATACGCAGTATTTT. It specifies CASSFRTPGLAGASTDTQYF. This rearrangement joins TRBV11-2 to TRBJ2-3, with TRBD2 matching over 14 bases. The length of the CDR3 is 20 residues. Germline assignment: CDR1 SGHAT and CDR2 FQNNGV. The junction had 11 bases not matched to a gene; V was cut back by 3 bases and J by 0 bases.

This clonotype was found a few times. The gene calls are TRBV7-2 and TRBJ2-3; 8 nucleotides match TRBD1. The CDR3 contains 17 residues. J was trimmed by 1 base and V by 1 base; bases with no gene match: 7. Germline CDR1 and CDR2: SGHTA and FQGNSA. The CDR3 sequence: CASSLVWTGLGTDTQYF. Here the CDR3 DNA reads TGTGCCAGCAGCTTAGTGTGGACAGGGTTAGGCACAGATACGCAGTATTTT.

This chain links TRBV20-1 with TRBJ2-1; TRBD2 matches at 15 bases. Losses at the gene ends were 0 bases for V and 0 bases for J; bases not matched to a gene: 9. The CDR3 covers 20 residues. CDR1 is DFQATT and CDR2 is SNEGSKA in the germline V gene (reference sequence). Here the CDR3 reads CSARDFTGLAGGSSYNEQFF. The CDR3, as DNA: TGCAGTGCTAGAGACTTTACAGGACTAGCGGGAGGGAGCTCCTACAATGAGCAGTTCTTC.

The genes are TRBV20-1 and TRBJ2-1; D is perhaps TRBD1 (6 bases). This CDR3 is built from 15 residues. V was pared by 6 bases and J by 1 base, with 16 bases between. Per germline, CDR1 DFQATT and CDR2 SNEGSKA (reference sequence). CDR3 nucleotide sequence: TGCAGTGCCCCAAGGACAGTCCGATCCTACAATGAGCAGTTCTTC. It specifies CSAPRTVRSYNEQFF.

This clonotype was picked up a small number of times. The chain links TRBV6-2 or TRBV6-3 to TRBJ2-1; unclear D gene. The ends were cut back, 5 bases at V and 12 bases at J, with 11 bases in the middle. CDR1 and CDR2 (germline): MNHEY, SVGEGT. The CDR3 is made up of 11 amino acids. DNA for the CDR3: TGTGCCAGCAGTGGACGGAGTGGGCAGTTCTTC. Translated: CASSGRSGQFF.

A few counts support this clonotype. J is TRBJ1-4 and V is TRBV5-5, with TRBD1 identical over 8 bases. Trimming removed 1 base from V and 0 bases from J; junction bases left unmatched: 2. The CDR3 is 16 amino acids. Germline V gene lookup returns CDR1 SGHKS and CDR2 YYEKEE (reference sequence). The CDR3 region has the DNA TGTGCCAGCAGCTTGATGGGACAGGCAACTAATGAAAAACTGTTTTTT. Amino acids: CASSLMGQATNEKLFF. Supplemented by reference TRBV5-5 and TRBJ1-4, the full variable domain reads DAGVTQSPTHLIKTRGQQVTLRCSPISGHKSVSWYQQVLGQGPQFIFQYYEKEERGRGNFPDRFSARQFPNYSSELNVNALLLGDSALYLCASSLMGQATNEKLFFGSGTQLSVL.

The rearrangement links TRBV2 to TRBJ2-3, with 13 nucleotides matching TRBD2. This CDR3 comprises 19 residues. The V gene end was trimmed by 11 bases and the J gene end by 2 bases; junction bases not matched to a gene: 19. Germline V gives CDR1 SNHLY, CDR2 FYNNEI. This CDR3 is CAFSPGHRGLAGDTDTQYF. The CDR3 bases are TGTGCCTTCTCCCCGGGACACCGTGGACTAGCGGGAGACACAGATACGCAGTATTTT.

This clonotype has a handful of counts. The chain employs TRBV20-1 and TRBJ1-4, with 10 positions matching TRBD1. CDR1 is DFQATT, CDR2 SNEGSKA, per germline (reference sequence). The V segment lost 2 bases and the J segment 8 bases; nucleotides outside the gene matches: 2. The CDR3 covers 13 residues. CDR3 sequence: CSARRTGGEKLFF. CDR3 nucleotide sequence: TGCAGTGCTAGACGGACAGGGGGAGAAAAACTGTTTTTT.

The genes are TRBV10-3 and TRBJ1-1; TRBD1 agrees at 9 bases. This CDR3 comprises 14 residues. CDR1 and CDR2 from the germline V gene are ENHRY and SYGVKD. Trimming removed 6 bases from V and 6 bases from J; junction bases left unmatched: 8. In DNA form, the CDR3 reads TGTGCCATCAGGCGGGACAGGGAAGTAGCTGAAGCTTTCTTT. Translation gives CAIRRDREVAEAFF.

This clonotype was seen a few times. The chain couples TRBV7-2 to TRBJ2-7; D not certain. This CDR3 comprises 15 residues. V shed 2 bases and J shed 5 bases, with 16 bases lying between them. From germline, CDR1 is SGHTA and CDR2 FQGNSA. CDR3 nucleotides: TGTGCCAGCAGCTTATCCAGAGGAACTGGCCACGAGCAGTACTTC. Its translation: CASSLSRGTGHEQYF.

This clonotype came up a few times. The genes are TRBV9 and TRBJ2-3; no clear D gene. This CDR3 contains 13 residues. The germline V and J ends were trimmed by 2 bases and 6 bases, with 10 bases remaining between them. CDR1 is SGDLS, CDR2 YYNGEE, per germline. Here the CDR3 reads CASSVQVEDTQYF. CDR3 nucleotides: TGTGCCAGCAGCGTCCAGGTTGAGGATACGCAGTATTTT.

The chain has TRBV9 and TRBJ2-7, with D tentatively TRBD1 (6 bases). This CDR3 has 15 residues. V lost 2 bases, J lost 0 bases, and 12 bases lay in between. Germline V CDR1 and CDR2: SGDLS, YYNGEE. CDR3 DNA: TGTGCCAGCAGCGTCGAAGACAGGCTCTCCTACGAGCAGTACTTC. The encoded protein is CASSVEDRLSYEQYF.

The genes are TRBV4-3 and TRBJ2-1, with D possibly matching TRBD1 (5 bases). This CDR3 has 15 amino acids. V was shortened by 4 bases and J by 1 base, with 11 bases between the two germline ends. The germline gives CDR1 LGHNA, CDR2 YSLEER. CDR3 protein: CASSRAGKSYNEQFF. As DNA, the CDR3 is TGCGCCAGCAGCCGGGCAGGGAAGTCCTACAATGAGCAGTTCTTC.